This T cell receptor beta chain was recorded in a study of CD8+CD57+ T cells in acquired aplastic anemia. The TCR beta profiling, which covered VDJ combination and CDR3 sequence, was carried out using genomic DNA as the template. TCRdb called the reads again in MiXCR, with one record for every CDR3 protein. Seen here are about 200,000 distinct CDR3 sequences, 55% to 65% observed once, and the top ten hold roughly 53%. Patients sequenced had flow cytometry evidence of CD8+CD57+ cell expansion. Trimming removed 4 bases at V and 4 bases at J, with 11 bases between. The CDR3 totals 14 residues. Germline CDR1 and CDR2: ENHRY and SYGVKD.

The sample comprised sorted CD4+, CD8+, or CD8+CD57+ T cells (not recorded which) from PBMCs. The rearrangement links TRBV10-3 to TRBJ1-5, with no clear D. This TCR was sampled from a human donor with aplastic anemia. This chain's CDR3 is CAISASRDNQPQHF. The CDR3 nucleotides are TGTGCCATCAGTGCAAGTCGAGATAATCAGCCCCAGCATTTT.